The rows below give T cell receptor beta chains drawn from one sample of a study of early T cells in non-severe SARS-CoV-2 infection. A single record per CDR3 protein comes from TCRdb applying MiXCR to the 5' RACE reads. The sample shows over 75,000 distinct CDR3 sequences, more than 12% of them seen only once. What was sequenced was whole blood. The receptor source for this set is an adult who was a healthcare worker with PCR-confirmed SARS-CoV-2 infection or an uninfected control (not recorded which). Each CDR3 is given with its conserved first and last residue. A D gene is named only where the DNA matches it firmly. Clone size, where shown, is once, few, many, or a class for clones that have expanded.

j_call clone_size d_call v_call cdr3_length cdr3_nt cdr3_aa
TRBJ2-1 . . TRBV7-6 14 TGTGCCAGCAGCCCTTCTAGCCGAGCACCTGAGCAGTTCTTC CASSPSSRAPEQFF
TRBJ1-2 many . TRBV29-1 12 TGCAGCGTTGGTTCGAAGAACTATGGCTACACCTTC CSVGSKNYGYTF
TRBJ2-1 many TRBD1 TRBV9 16 TGTGCCAGCACGCTTAAAGGGGGCTCAGCTTACAATGAGCAGTTCTTC CASTLKGGSAYNEQFF
TRBJ1-1 few . TRBV7-2 14 TGTGCCAGCAGCGCGAACAGACAGTACCGTGAAGCTTTCTTT CASSANRQYREAFF
TRBJ1-2 few TRBD1 TRBV18 15 TGTGCCAGCTCACTGGGACAGACCGACTACTATGGCTACACCTTC CASSLGQTDYYGYTF
TRBJ1-5 . . TRBV6-6 14 TGTGCCAGCAGTTTAGAAACAGGCAATCAGCCCCAGCATTTT CASSLETGNQPQHF
TRBJ2-2 few TRBD1 TRBV5-1 14 TGCGCCAGCACGTTGACAGGGGGCACCGGGGAGCTGTTTTTT CASTLTGGTGELFF
TRBJ2-5 many . TRBV6-6 14 TGTGCCAGCAGACCACGCGGGAATTTGGAGACCCAGTACTTC CASRPRGNLETQYF
TRBJ2-1 few . TRBV6-2/TRBV6-3 13 TGTGCCAGCAGGGGTCCAGAGATTGGCGAGCAGTTCTTC CASRGPEIGEQFF
TRBJ2-1 . . TRBV4-1 13 TGCGCCAGCAGCCCGATCACTCTCGATGAGCAGTTCTTC CASSPITLDEQFF
TRBJ2-3 few . TRBV5-6 14 TGTGCCAGCAGCTTCGAAGGGTTCGGAGATACGCAGTATTTT CASSFEGFGDTQYF
TRBJ2-1 . . TRBV14 15 TGTGCCAGCAGCCCTCGGTACGGGGGTAACAATGAGCAGTTCTTC CASSPRYGGNNEQFF
TRBJ2-7 . TRBD2 TRBV3-1 16 TGTGCCAGCAGCCAAGATGGGACTAGCGGAGTCTACGAGCAGTACTTC CASSQDGTSGVYEQYF
TRBJ2-7 . . TRBV20-1 17 TGCAGTTCCGAACGCGCCTCCCGGGGCTGGAAGAAGTACGAGCAGTACTTC CSSERASRGWKKYEQYF
TRBJ1-5 many . TRBV28 15 TGTGCCAGCAGCACCCGTACCCTAGGGAATCAGCCCCAGCATTTT CASSTRTLGNQPQHF
TRBJ2-7 few . TRBV7-9 15 TGTGCCAGCAGCTCCGGGGACTCATCCCCCTACGAGCAGTACTTC CASSSGDSSPYEQYF
TRBJ1-2 few . TRBV7-2 13 TGTGCCAGCAGCTTAGCATTGTGTGAGGGCTACACCTTC CASSLALCEGYTF
TRBJ2-3 few . TRBV5-4 11 TGTGCCACCATAGAAGCGGATACGCAGTATTTT CATIEADTQYF
TRBJ2-7 many TRBD2 TRBV9 14 TGTGCCAGCAGCGTAGGACTAGCGGCCTACGAGCAGTACTTC CASSVGLAAYEQYF
TRBJ1-3 few . TRBV29-1 13 TGCAGCGTTGAGCTGGTCTCTGGAAACACCATATATTTT CSVELVSGNTIYF
TRBJ2-2 few TRBD2 TRBV9 14 TGTGCCAGCAGGGTAGCGGGAGAGATTGGGGAGCTGTTTTTT CASRVAGEIGELFF
TRBJ2-5 . TRBD1 TRBV10-3 15 TGTGCCATCATGGGGGCACAGGGGCCACAAGAGACCCAGTACTTC CAIMGAQGPQETQYF
TRBJ2-7 few . TRBV6-4 14 TGTGCCAGCAGTGAGGAACCAGGGCCCTACGAGCAGTACTTC CASSEEPGPYEQYF
TRBJ1-6 . TRBD1 TRBV3-1 18 TGTGCCAGCAGCCGAACAGCAGACAGGGGGTACGATAATTCACCCCTCCACTTT CASSRTADRGYDNSPLHF
TRBJ2-1 . TRBD2 TRBV7-9 14 TGTGCCAGCAGCTTCAGCGGGGTATACAATGAGCAGTTCTTC CASSFSGVYNEQFF
TRBJ2-2 few . TRBV28 15 TGTGCCAGCAGTTTTCGCCTGAGAGGGGGCGGGGAGCTGTTTTTT CASSFRLRGGGELFF
TRBJ2-1 . . TRBV6-2/TRBV6-3 12 TGTGCCAGCACCAGCCTCAACAATGAGCAGTTCTTC CASTSLNNEQFF
TRBJ2-7 many . TRBV2 11 TGTGCCAGCAGTGCCGCCTACGAGCAGTACTTC CASSAAYEQYF
TRBJ1-5 . TRBD1 TRBV6-2/TRBV6-3 15 TGTGCCAGCAGTGAAGGACAGGCTGGCAATCAGCCCCAGCATTTT CASSEGQAGNQPQHF
TRBJ1-2 few . TRBV3-1 12 TGTGCCAGCTCAGCAGGAGGTCGTGGCTACACCTTC CASSAGGRGYTF
TRBJ2-3 . . TRBV3-1 15 TGTGCCAGCAGCCAAGTTGATTGGCCCACAGATACGCAGTATTTT CASSQVDWPTDTQYF
TRBJ2-4 few . TRBV2 14 TGTGCCAGCGGAGGGGGCGCCGTCAAAAACATTCAGTACTTC CASGGGAVKNIQYF
TRBJ1-1 . . TRBV24-1 14 TGTGCCACCAGTGGTTATGTAGAGAACACTGAAGCTTTCTTT CATSGYVENTEAFF
TRBJ2-7 few . TRBV6-6 11 TGTGCCAGCAGTTTCGCCGGGGAGCAGTACTTC CASSFAGEQYF
TRBJ1-4 . . TRBV18 15 TGTGCCAGCTCCGTCGTGGAGGGTACTAATGAAAAACTGTTTTTT CASSVVEGTNEKLFF
TRBJ2-3 few . TRBV3-1 15 TGTGCCAGCAGCGCAAGATACCGGGAGTCAGATACGCAGTATTTT CASSARYRESDTQYF
TRBJ2-3 . . TRBV28 15 TGTGCCAGCAGTTTCAAGGGTAGGGGCACAGATACGCAGTATTTT CASSFKGRGTDTQYF
TRBJ2-7 many TRBD2 TRBV7-2 14 TGTGCCAGCAGACGCGGGAGCGGGAACTACGAGCAGTACTTC CASRRGSGNYEQYF
TRBJ2-1 . . TRBV20-1 16 TGCAGTGCTAGAGGTCTAGTAGCGAGCTCCTACAATGAGCAGTTCTTC CSARGLVASSYNEQFF
TRBJ1-1 . . TRBV20-1 15 TGCAGTGCTAGAGACACTCAGGGAAAGAAGACTGAAGCTTTCTTT CSARDTQGKKTEAFF
TRBJ2-3 many . TRBV5-1 14 TGCGCCAGCAGCCCACGGACTACCTCAGATACGCAGTATTTT CASSPRTTSDTQYF
TRBJ2-1 . TRBD1 TRBV24-1 14 TGTGCCACCAGTGAAACTGACAGGGGCCATGAGCAGTTCTTC CATSETDRGHEQFF
TRBJ1-5 many . TRBV7-9 12 TGTGCCAGCAGCGAGGGGAACCAGCCCCAGCATTTT CASSEGNQPQHF
TRBJ2-7 . TRBD2 TRBV28 17 TGTGCCAGCAGGTCAATAGCGGGAGGGGCGGAGGGCTACGAGCAGTACTTC CASRSIAGGAEGYEQYF
TRBJ2-2 few TRBD1 TRBV3-1 15 TGTGCCAGCAGCGAGACAGGGTTCAACACCGGGGAGCTGTTTTTT CASSETGFNTGELFF